Below, 2 T cell receptor beta chains from the same sample are listed, as sequenced in a study of blood T cell repertoires in COVID-19. Method: immunoSEQ multiplex PCR; TCRdb's copy keeps in-frame clones and lacks some. The table shows around 69,000 clones, with around four fifths occurring only once. Input material: peripheral blood. Source of these receptors: an older woman with acute or convalescent COVID-19.

The chain combines TRBV18 with TRBJ1-5; 8 bases align to TRBD1. CDR3 length: 16 amino acids. J was trimmed by 6 bases and V by 3 bases; bases with no gene match: 10. The germline gives CDR1 KGHSH, CDR2 LQKENI. This CDR3 reads CASSPGNRGSGQPQHF. The CDR3 DNA is TGTGCCAGCTCACCGGGGAACAGGGGGTCCGGTCAGCCCCAGCATTTT.

The chain is built from TRBV28 and TRBJ1-5; 8 bases are a match to TRBD1. The CDR3 spans 15 residues. V was pared by 3 bases and J by 7 bases, with 8 bases of the junction left unmatched. Germline-derived CDR1 and CDR2 are MDHEN and SYDVKM. CDR3 residues: CASSLAQGARQPQHF. The CDR3 nucleotides read TGTGCCAGCAGTTTGGCGCAGGGGGCAAGACAGCCCCAGCATTTT.